This TCR beta chain was recorded in a study of cytomegalovirus exposure and HLA in healthy donors. The overall study: Around 80 million unique TCR sequences came from HLA-typed donors in an early release. The study's findings and limits: In a later analysis, DRB1 alleles had the most associated TCRs; HLA-C alleles the fewest. It is likely that the observed cluster of highly shared sequence variants was a sequencing artifact.

A remark on this clone: The antigen is unknown.

The PCR ran on 60 Vbeta and 13 Jbeta primers. Only in-frame clones appear in the TCRdb table, and some are missing; sequencing was by immunoSEQ multiplex PCR. Of about 100,000 clones detected, about 75% appear once; the ten largest clones hold about 7%. The receptor was derived from a man aged 40-55 years in good health and CMV-seropositive. Sequenced: PBMCs.

The CDR3 here is CASSPEDRGALGEQYF. The CDR3 coding sequence is TGTGCCAGCAGCCCAGAGGACAGGGGGGCTTTGGGAGAGCAGTACTTC. V and J are TRBV9 and TRBJ2-5; 10 nucleotides line up with TRBD1. The CDR3 spans 16 residues. CDR1 is SGDLS, CDR2 YYNGEE, per germline. V was clipped by 4 bases and J by 11 bases; unmatched bases: 17.